This entry concerns a single T cell receptor beta chain. The CDR3 is 19 residues long. The J segment lost 3 bases and the V segment lost 2 bases, leaving 11 bases of the junction unmatched. The germline gives CDR1 SGHAT, CDR2 FQNNGV. The entry originates in a study of blood T cells in healthy people across ages. The use of a sample-barcoded 5' primer and a J-beta primer mix characterized a second PCR of roughly 7 to 11 cycles. MiXCR, applied by TCRdb to the 5' RACE reads, yields one record per CDR3 protein. The top ten hold approximately 17% of the sample, which has approximately 1,100,000 distinct CDR3 sequences, over 35% seen once.

The chain uses TRBV11-2 and TRBJ2-3; 13 bases are shared with TRBD2. This sequence originates from a woman in her sixties or seventies in good health. Sequencing was done on a sample of blood. In nucleotides, the CDR3 is TGTGCCAGCAGCTTAAAGCCGGGACTAGCGGGATCGGGGACAGATACGCAGTATTTT. As protein: CASSLKPGLAGSGTDTQYF.